Given below is one TCR beta chain in context. The target of this receptor is not known. No much larger clone is present one base from it, and per-base qualities are unavailable. V is reduced by 7 bases and J by 10 bases, leaving a spacing of 17 bases between them. In the germline V gene, CDR1 corresponds to SQVTM and CDR2 to ANQGSEA. The CDR3 starts with the cysteine, ends with the phenylalanine, and has 12 residues. Just CDR3 DNA is preserved here, 36 bases in frame from base 1. This entry is derived from a study of CD8 T cells in Susac syndrome (dated by TCRdb to the late 2010s). Describing the broader study: Whether CD8+ T cell activation and differentiation in Susac syndrome was antigen driven was tested using repertoire sequencing. Beyond this particular receptor, the publication reports: The study acknowledged that relatively few individuals were included in the TCR sequencing and HLA analysis.

RNA was extracted using the RNeasy kit, and roughly 0.45 to 1 microgram was reverse transcribed with random hexamers. The immunoSEQ multiplex PCR assay, covering 54 Vbeta and 13 Jbeta segments, was used to amplify TCR beta CDR3 regions. PCR amplification bias was corrected using a synthetic template baseline for primer optimization and computational correction. From the authors' description of their analysis: Only productive sequences were kept, with reads annotated to V, D and J genes according to IMGT and analyzed in immunoSEQ Analyzer. Clonality was calculated as one minus the Shannon entropy normalized by log2 of the number of productive unique sequences. For each patient and control, public and private clones were evaluated within the 100 most prevalent clones. A clone was defined as Susac-specific if it was absent from the healthy and MS cohorts, from roughly 1,000 published viral clones and from other ImmuneACCESS disease sequences. Through fastp at Q25 and MiXCR, TCRdb rebuilt clones from the public reads, retaining in-frame beta chains. Every CDR3 protein is listed once, alongside the most common genes and DNA of its rows. What appears here as the V and J calls and clone size reflects TCRdb's work, not the paper's. The sample has about 200,000 distinct CDR3 sequences on record, over 85% of them singletons. Around 0.1% of the sample is in the top ten clones.

High-throughput TCR beta sequencing profiled peripheral blood CD8+ and CD4+ T cells from healthy donors, Susac syndrome patients and multiple sclerosis patients. Healthy donors were included as age- and sex-matched controls. Bulk CD8+ and CD4+ T cells were purified magnetically by negative isolation, whereas CD8+ TEMRA cells were enriched by FACS. Blood was drawn into EDTA tubes, processed within 24 hours, and PBMCs were isolated by density gradient centrifugation. PBMCs intended for TCR sequencing were cryopreserved in liquid nitrogen and were subsequently thawed in a 37 degrees C water bath. A purity of at least 90% was achieved for sorted or isolated CD4+, CD8+ and CD8+ TEMRA cells.

The rearranged segments are TRBV29-1 and TRBJ2-1, and the D gene may be TRBD2, 6 bases matching. Sample: CD4+ T cells from PBMCs. This TCR derives from a human donor in good health. The DNA sequence is as follows: TGCAGCGCCGGAGGGGAGGTCCGCGAGCAGTTCTTC. Translated, this gives CSAGGEVREQFF.